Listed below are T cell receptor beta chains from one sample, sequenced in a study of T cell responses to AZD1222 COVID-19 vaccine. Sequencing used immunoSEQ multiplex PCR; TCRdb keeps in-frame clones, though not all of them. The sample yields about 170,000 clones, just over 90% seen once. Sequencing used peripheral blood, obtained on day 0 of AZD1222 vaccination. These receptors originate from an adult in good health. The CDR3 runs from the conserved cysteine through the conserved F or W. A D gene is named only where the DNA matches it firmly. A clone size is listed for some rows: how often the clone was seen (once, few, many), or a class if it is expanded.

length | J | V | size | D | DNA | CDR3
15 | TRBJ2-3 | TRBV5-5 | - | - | TGTGCCAGCAGCAAAGTACCGTCTAGCACAGATACGCAGTATTTT | CASSKVPSSTDTQYF
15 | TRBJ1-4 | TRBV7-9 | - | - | TGTGCCAGCAGCTTTTCCGGGACAATGAATGAAAAACTGTTTTTT | CASSFSGTMNEKLFF
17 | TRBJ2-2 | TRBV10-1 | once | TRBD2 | TGCGCCAGCAGTGAATACAGACTAGCGGGGGACACCGGGGAGCTGTTTTTT | CASSEYRLAGDTGELFF
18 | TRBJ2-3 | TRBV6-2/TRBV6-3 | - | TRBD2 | TGTGCCAGCAGTTACCGAGGGCTAGCGGGAGATCTTGCCGATACGCAGTATTTT | CASSYRGLAGDLADTQYF
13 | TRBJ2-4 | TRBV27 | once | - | TGTGCCAGCAGTTCAAACAGGGTTCACATTCAGTACTTC | CASSSNRVHIQYF
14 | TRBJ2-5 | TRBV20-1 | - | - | TGCAGTGCTAGTGTGGCCTCAGTTGGGGAGACCCAGTACTTC | CSASVASVGETQYF
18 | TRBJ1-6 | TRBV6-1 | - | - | TGTGCCAGCAGTGGGGTAGTGGTGGGAAGCTCCTATAATTCACCCCTCCACTTT | CASSGVVVGSSYNSPLHF
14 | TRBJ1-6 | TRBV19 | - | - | TGTGCCAGTAGTCCCCGGAGTTATAATTCACCCCTCCACTTT | CASSPRSYNSPLHF
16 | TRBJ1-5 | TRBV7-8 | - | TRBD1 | TGTGCCAGCAGTCGACAGGGGGCCGTTAGCAATCAGCCCCAGCATTTT | CASSRQGAVSNQPQHF
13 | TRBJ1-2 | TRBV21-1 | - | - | TGTGCCAGCAGCAAGGGACAGGGGGGTGGCTACACCTTC | CASSKGQGGGYTF
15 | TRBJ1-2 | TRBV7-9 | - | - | TGTGCCAGCAGCTTTCAGGGGAGTGAAGGCTATGGCTACACCTTC | CASSFQGSEGYGYTF
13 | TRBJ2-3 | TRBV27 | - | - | TGTGCCAGCAGCGGGCCTTACACAGATACGCAGTATTTT | CASSGPYTDTQYF
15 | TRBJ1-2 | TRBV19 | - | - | TGTGCCAGTAGTCTTAACGGGGGCCCGGACTATGGCTACACCTTC | CASSLNGGPDYGYTF
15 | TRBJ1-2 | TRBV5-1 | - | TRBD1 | TGCGCCAGCAGCAGGGAGGGACAGCCCGCTGGGGGCTACACCTTC | CASSREGQPAGGYTF
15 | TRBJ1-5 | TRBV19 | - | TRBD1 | TGTGCCAGTAGCTATAGGACAGGGGGCAATCAGCCCCAGCATTTT | CASSYRTGGNQPQHF
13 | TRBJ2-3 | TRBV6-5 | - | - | TGTGCCGGAACCTTAGGAAACACAGATACGCAGTATTTT | CAGTLGNTDTQYF
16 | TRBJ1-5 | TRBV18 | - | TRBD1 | TGTGCCAGCTCACTAAGCCCCGGGACAGCAAATCAGCCCCAGCATTTT | CASSLSPGTANQPQHF
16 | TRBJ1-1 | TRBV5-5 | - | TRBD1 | TGTGCCAGCAGCTTGTGGGGGGGACAGTTGAACACTGAAGCTTTCTTT | CASSLWGGQLNTEAFF
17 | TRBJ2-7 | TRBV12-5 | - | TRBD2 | TGTGCTAGTGGCCCGACTAGCGCCACCGGGTATTCGGAAGAGCAGTACTTC | CASGPTSATGYSEEQYF
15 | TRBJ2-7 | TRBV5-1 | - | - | TGCGCCAGCAGCACGACGGACGGGTGGGGCTACGAGCAGTACTTC | CASSTTDGWGYEQYF
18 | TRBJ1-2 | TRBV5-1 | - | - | TGCGCCAGCAGCTCCCCCCTCCAGCCGGGGGCGGCTAACTATGGCTACACCTTC | CASSSPLQPGAANYGYTF
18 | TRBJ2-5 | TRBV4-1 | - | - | TGCGCCAGCAGCCAAGACCATTTTGGGGCGGGGGCCCTTGAGACCCAGTACTTC | CASSQDHFGAGALETQYF
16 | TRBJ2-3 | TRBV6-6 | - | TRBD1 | TGTGCCAGCAGGTACCCCGGGACAGGGGAAGGGGATACGCAGTATTTT | CASRYPGTGEGDTQYF